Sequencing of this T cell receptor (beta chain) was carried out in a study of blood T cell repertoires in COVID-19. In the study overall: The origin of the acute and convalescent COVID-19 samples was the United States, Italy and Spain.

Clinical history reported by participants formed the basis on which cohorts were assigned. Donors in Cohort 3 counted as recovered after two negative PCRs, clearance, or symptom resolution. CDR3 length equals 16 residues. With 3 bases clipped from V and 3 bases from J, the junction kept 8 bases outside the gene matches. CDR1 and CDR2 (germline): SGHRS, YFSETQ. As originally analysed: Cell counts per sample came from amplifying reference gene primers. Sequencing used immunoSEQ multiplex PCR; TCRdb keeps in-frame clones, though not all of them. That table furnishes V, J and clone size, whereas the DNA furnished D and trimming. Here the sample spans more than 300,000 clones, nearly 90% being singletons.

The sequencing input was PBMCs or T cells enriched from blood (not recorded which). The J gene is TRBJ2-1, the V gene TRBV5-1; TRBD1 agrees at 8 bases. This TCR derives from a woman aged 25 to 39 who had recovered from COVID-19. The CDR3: CASSSWTGSGYNEQFF. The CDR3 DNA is TGCGCCAGCAGCTCCTGGACAGGGTCGGGCTACAATGAGCAGTTCTTC.